This is a list of T cell receptor beta chains from one sample in a study of CD8 T cells in ankylosing spondylitis. TCRdb reprocessed the 5' RACE reads via MiXCR and lists one record per CDR3 protein. The sample lists 400,000 or so distinct CDR3 sequences, 20% to 30% occurring once. The sequencing input was blood, either unsorted or a sorted T cell fraction (not recorded which). Source of these receptors: a male donor with ankylosing spondylitis. Each CDR3 is given with its conserved first and last residue. The D gene is left open where the match is weak. Not every row has a clone size; where given, it reads once, few, many or a size class.

V	D	length	J	size	CDR3	DNA
TRBV7-9	-	14	TRBJ2-5	-	CASIAMGAGETQYF	TGTGCCAGCATAGCGATGGGGGCGGGAGAGACCCAGTACTTC
TRBV29-1	TRBD1	16	TRBJ2-2	few	CSARLQGSQKTGELFF	TGCAGCGCACGCTTACAGGGGTCCCAGAAAACCGGGGAGCTGTTTTTT
TRBV20-1	-	16	TRBJ2-3	few	CSAKEWTIDATDTQYF	TGCAGTGCTAAAGAGTGGACCATCGACGCCACAGATACGCAGTATTTT
TRBV7-9	-	16	TRBJ2-7	few	CASSPAGAEVTYEQYF	TGTGCCAGCAGCCCCGCGGGGGCGGAGGTCACCTACGAGCAGTACTTC
TRBV5-1	TRBD1	15	TRBJ2-7	many	CASSGGTGGSYEQYF	TGCGCCAGCAGCGGAGGGACAGGGGGCAGCTACGAGCAGTACTTC
TRBV5-1	TRBD2	16	TRBJ2-1	few	CASSLGELAGVNEQFF	TGCGCCAGCAGCTTGGGCGAACTAGCGGGAGTTAATGAGCAGTTCTTC
TRBV5-1	-	15	TRBJ2-1	few	CASSLVANSYNEQFF	TGCGCCAGCAGCTTGGTCGCGAACTCCTACAATGAGCAGTTCTTC
TRBV19	-	13	TRBJ2-5	-	CASSIDRQETQYF	TGTGCCAGTAGTATAGATAGGCAAGAGACCCAGTACTTC
TRBV5-1	TRBD2	14	TRBJ2-1	many	CASSLSSGSGEQFF	TGCGCCAGCAGCTTGTCTAGCGGGAGTGGTGAGCAGTTCTTC
TRBV5-1	-	14	TRBJ2-3	few	CASSGQQLTDTQYF	TGCGCCAGCAGCGGGCAGCAGCTCACAGATACGCAGTATTTT
TRBV20-1	-	19	TRBJ1-5	-	CSARVQEGGPVYSNQPQHF	TGCAGTGCTAGAGTCCAAGAGGGGGGCCCGGTATATAGCAATCAGCCCCAGCATTTT
TRBV7-9	-	14	TRBJ2-2	once	CASSLPTDTGELFF	TGTGCCAGCAGTTTGCCTACCGACACCGGGGAGCTGTTTTTT
TRBV2	-	13	TRBJ1-1	few	CASSVEKGLEAFF	TGTGCCAGCAGCGTGGAGAAAGGACTTGAAGCTTTCTTT
TRBV24-1	-	15	TRBJ1-5	-	CATSDGEVSQQPQHF	TGTGCCACCAGTGACGGCGAGGTATCCCAACAGCCCCAGCATTTT
TRBV20-1	-	13	TRBJ2-5	-	CSAEGEGLETQYF	TGCAGTGCCGAGGGGGAGGGCCTTGAGACCCAGTACTTC
TRBV5-1	-	13	TRBJ1-1	many	CASSFGQHTEAFF	TGCGCCAGCAGCTTTGGACAGCACACTGAAGCTTTCTTT
TRBV29-1	TRBD2	14	TRBJ2-3	-	CSVRVAGVPDTQYF	TGCAGCGTGAGGGTAGCGGGAGTCCCAGATACGCAGTATTTT